Presented here are 24 T cell receptor beta chains from one specimen sequenced in a study of OX40 agonist ivuxolimab in advanced cancers. Data came from immunoSEQ multiplex PCR; TCRdb stores just in-frame clones and leaves some out. The table lists about 73,000 clones, 80% to 95% of them singletons. The material was CD4+ or CD8+ T cells sorted from blood, obtained in a trial of the OX40 agonist ivuxolimab. Source of these receptors: an adult with an advanced solid tumor such as melanoma, head and neck, liver or kidney cancer.

This clone was seen just once. The rearrangement joins TRBV7-3 to TRBJ1-1; D ambiguous. V lost 5 bases and J lost 6, with 22 bases in between. There are 16 residues in the CDR3. Germline CDR1 is SGHTA and CDR2 is FQGTGA. CDR3 sequence reads: CASSQIEVLADAEAFF. CDR3 DNA sequence: TGTGCCAGCAGCCAGATCGAAGTCCTAGCAGACGCTGAAGCTTTCTTT.

This clone was recorded once. The chain uses TRBV19 and TRBJ2-5; TRBD2 might be the D (5 bases). CDR1 and CDR2 (germline): LNHDA, SQIVND (reference sequence). Trimming removed 3 bases from V and 0 bases from J, with 17 bases in between. This CDR3 has 17 residues. The CDR3 DNA follows: TGTGCCAGTAGTATCCAGCCGAGGGCTCCAAACCAAGAGACCCAGTACTTC. Its protein product is CASSIQPRAPNQETQYF.

The chain combines TRBV7-2 with TRBJ2-7, with D perhaps TRBD2 (6 bases). Trimming removed 5 bases at V and 3 bases at J, with 14 bases between. Germline V gives CDR1 SGHTA, CDR2 FQGNSA. CDR3 size: 14 residues. The CDR3 spells CASSLGGSDYEQYF. The CDR3 DNA follows: TGTGCCAGCAGCCTCGGAGGGTCGGACTACGAGCAGTACTTC.

The chain combines TRBV7-9 with TRBJ2-6; D not resolved. The ends were cut back, 5 bases at V and 4 bases at J, with 12 bases in the middle. The CDR3 runs 15 residues. The germline V gene encodes CDR1 SEHNR and CDR2 FQNEAQ (reference sequence). The chain's CDR3 is CASSPPSAGANVLTF. DNA for the CDR3: TGTGCCAGCAGCCCACCTTCCGCAGGGGCCAACGTCCTGACTTTC.

This clone appeared a single time. The genes are TRBV2 and TRBJ2-7; D possibly corresponds to TRBD1 (6 bases). Germline V gene sequence: CDR1 SNHLY, CDR2 FYNNEI. The CDR3 runs to 12 residues. Trimming took off 11 bases at V and 6 bases at J, with 17 bases between the two ends. CDR3 loop: CARESVGGEQYF. The CDR3 region has the DNA TGTGCCCGCGAAAGCGTAGGGGGCGAGCAGTACTTC.

The V call is TRBV5-1, the J call TRBJ2-1; no clear D. Germline V gives CDR1 SGHRS, CDR2 YFSETQ. V was shortened by 0 bases and J by 0 bases, with 7 bases between the two germline ends. The CDR3 totals 15 residues. The CDR3 here is CASSLGGNSYNEQFF. The CDR3 DNA sequence: TGCGCCAGCAGCTTGGGGGGTAACTCCTACAATGAGCAGTTCTTC.

This chain connects TRBV7-2 to TRBJ1-5; a weak D match, TRBD1 (6 bases). Trimming left V 5 bases short and J 1 base short, with 12 bases between. This CDR3 spans 15 amino acids. From germline, CDR1 is SGHTA and CDR2 FQGNSA. The DNA for the CDR3 is TGTGCCAGCAGCAGAACAGGGACGAGCAATCAGCCCCAGCATTTT. Translation: CASSRTGTSNQPQHF.

The table lists this clone with a few counts. The J gene is TRBJ1-3, the V gene TRBV14; D gene uncertain. Trimming stripped 3 bases from V and 4 bases from J, with 13 bases between. The CDR3 length is 15 residues. The germline V gene encodes CDR1 SGHDN and CDR2 FVKESK. CDR3 nucleotide sequence: TGTGCCAGCAGCCAGGCAGGATTTCAGGGAAACACCATATATTTT. Protein: CASSQAGFQGNTIYF.

The genes are TRBV6-6 and TRBJ2-1, with a tentative D call TRBD1 (6 bases). With 6 bases removed from V and 10 bases from J, the gap between germline ends came to 16 bases. The germline V gene encodes CDR1 MNHNY and CDR2 SVGAGI (reference sequence). The CDR3 is 13 amino acids. CDR3 protein: CASSRTWTDEQFF. In nucleotides, the CDR3 is TGTGCCAGCAGCCGTACTTGGACAGACGAGCAGTTCTTC.

The chain joins TRBV5-6 to TRBJ2-7, with 9 bases lining up with TRBD1. Trimming cost V 2 bases and J 3 bases; bases outside gene matches: 3. Germline values: CDR1 SGHDT, CDR2 YYEEEE. CDR3 length: 14 amino acids. The DNA of the CDR3 is TGTGCCAGCAGCTTACCGACAGGGGGCTACGAGCAGTACTTC. This codes for CASSLPTGGYEQYF. The whole variable domain, filled in from reference TRBV5-6 and TRBJ2-7, reads DAGVTQSPTHLIKTRGQQVTLRCSPKSGHDTVSWYQQALGQGPQFIFQYYEEEERQRGNFPDRFSGHQFPNYSSELNVNALLLGDSALYLCASSLPTGGYEQYFGPGTRLTVT.

A single count supports this clone. The chain is built from TRBV7-3 and TRBJ2-2, with D uncertain. This CDR3 is 14 amino acids long. V lost 5 bases and J lost 6, with 13 bases in between. Germline V gene data show CDR1 as SGHTA and CDR2 as FQGTGA. The CDR3 DNA reads as TGTGCCAGCAGCCCAGAACGGGCAGCCGGGGAGCTGTTTTTT. The encoded protein is CASSPERAAGELFF.

This chain joins TRBV29-1 and TRBJ2-1; 8 positions match TRBD2. The CDR3 covers 15 residues. The germline V gene encodes CDR1 SQVTM and CDR2 ANQGSEA. The junction had 5 bases not matched to a gene; V was cut back by 2 bases and J by 2 bases. CDR3 loop: CSVELAGGPYNEQFF. The CDR3 nucleotides are TGCAGCGTTGAATTGGCGGGGGGTCCCTACAATGAGCAGTTCTTC.

With regard to this clone: This CDR3 is also generated by other DNA sequences in the sample. The rearrangement uses TRBV19 and TRBJ2-5, with D perhaps given as TRBD1 or TRBD2 (5 bases each). The germline V and J ends were trimmed by 5 bases and 5 bases, with 18 bases remaining between them. Germline V lookup: CDR1 LNHDA, CDR2 SQIVND (reference sequence). The CDR3 is 15 residues long. CDR3 region: CASSSSGTGWETQYF. CDR3 nucleotides: TGTGCCAGTAGTTCCTCCGGGACGGGATGGGAGACCCAGTACTTC.

The genes are TRBV7-2 and TRBJ2-2; 7 bases match TRBD2. The CDR3 covers 15 residues. Germline values: CDR1 SGHTA, CDR2 FQGNSA. Trimming cost V 4 bases and J 3 bases; bases outside gene matches: 5. This CDR3 reads CASSSRDYHTGELFF. In nucleotides, the CDR3 is TGTGCCAGCAGCTCGCGGGACTACCACACCGGGGAGCTGTTTTTT. Together with reference TRBV7-2 and TRBJ2-2, the CDR3 gives the full variable domain: GAGVSQSPSNKVTEKGKDVELRCDPISGHTALYWYRQSLGQGLEFLIYFQGNSAPDKSGLPSDRFSAERTGGSVSTLTIQRTQQEDSAVYLCASSSRDYHTGELFFGEGSRLTVL.

The chain uses TRBV5-5 and TRBJ1-2; 8 nucleotides agree with TRBD1. Germline-derived CDR1 and CDR2 are SGHKS and YYEKEE (reference sequence). There are 15 residues in the CDR3. With 0 bases clipped from V and 4 bases from J, the junction kept 5 bases outside the gene matches. The CDR3 nucleotides read TGTGCCAGCAGCTTGGGGGCAGGGGGCACCTATGGCTACACCTTC. It yields the protein CASSLGAGGTYGYTF. The full variable domain, with the rest looked up from reference TRBV5-5 and TRBJ1-2, is DAGVTQSPTHLIKTRGQQVTLRCSPISGHKSVSWYQQVLGQGPQFIFQYYEKEERGRGNFPDRFSARQFPNYSSELNVNALLLGDSALYLCASSLGAGGTYGYTFGSGTRLTVV.

The chain combines TRBV9 with TRBJ2-2, with a weak D call TRBD1 (6 bases). The CDR3 totals 13 residues. V shed 5 bases and J shed 8 bases, with 13 bases lying between them. CDR1 SGDLS and CDR2 YYNGEE come from the germline V gene. The CDR3 bases are TGTGCCAGCAGAGCCGGGACAAGTGGGGAGCTGTTTTTT. It translates to CASRAGTSGELFF. Complete variable domain (other parts from reference TRBV9 and TRBJ2-2): DSGVTQTPKHLITATGQRVTLRCSPRSGDLSVYWYQQSLDQGLQFLIQYYNGEERAKGNILERFSAQQFPDLHSELNLSSLELGDSALYFCASRAGTSGELFFGEGSRLTVL.

The chain is built from TRBV29-1 and TRBJ2-2; 7 bases fit TRBD1. V shed 3 bases, J shed 4 bases, and the junction held 2 bases outside the gene matches. CDR1 and CDR2 (germline): SQVTM, ANQGSEA. The CDR3 length is 13 residues. The CDR3 is CSVEGQSTGELFF. CDR3 DNA sequence: TGCAGCGTTGAGGGACAGTCCACCGGGGAGCTGTTTTTT.

This chain uses TRBV11-2 with TRBJ1-4; D unclear. This CDR3 has 12 amino acids. The V end was cut by 2 bases, the J end by 6 bases, with 4 bases between. Germline CDR1 is SGHAT and CDR2 is FQNNGV. This chain's CDR3 is CASSLWDEKLFF. The CDR3 region has the DNA TGTGCCAGCAGCTTATGGGATGAAAAACTGTTTTTT.

This clone was observed a single time. Other DNA sequences within the sample encode an identical CDR3. This chain joins TRBV5-4 and TRBJ2-7, with a tentative D call TRBD2 (6 bases). The CDR3 length is 16 residues. The germline V gene encodes CDR1 SGHNT and CDR2 YYREEE (reference sequence). Trimming stripped 0 bases from V and 2 bases from J, with 15 bases between. The CDR3 region has the DNA TGTGCCAGCAGCTTGGGATCCGGGAGAGGGCCCTACGAGCAGTACTTC. Translated: CASSLGSGRGPYEQYF.

The rearrangement joins TRBV28 to TRBJ1-3, with D tentatively TRBD1 (5 bases). V shed 4 bases and J shed 0 bases, with 19 bases lying between them. Germline V gene lookup returns CDR1 MDHEN and CDR2 SYDVKM. The CDR3 totals 18 residues. CDR3 protein: CASSSPSRQSSSGNTIYF. Here the CDR3 DNA reads TGTGCCAGCAGTTCCCCGAGCCGACAGTCCAGCTCTGGAAACACCATATATTTT.

The chain has TRBV2 and TRBJ2-4; 7 bases line up with TRBD2. V lost 8 bases and J lost 5; bases outside the gene matches: 6. The CDR3 totals 13 residues. CDR1 SNHLY and CDR2 FYNNEI come from the germline V gene. The CDR3 here is CASGLLAENIQYF. The CDR3 DNA reads TGTGCCAGCGGTCTTCTAGCGGAAAACATTCAGTACTTC.

The genes are TRBV5-1 and TRBJ2-5; 13 bases align to TRBD2. The V gene's germline CDR1 is SGHRS and CDR2 YFSETQ. The CDR3 runs to 18 residues. V shed 4 bases and J 1 base; nucleotides not matched to a gene: 10. CDR3 loop: CASSTGTSGKNSQETQYF. For the CDR3, the DNA is TGCGCCAGCAGCACCGGGACTAGCGGGAAAAATTCCCAAGAGACCCAGTACTTC.

The chain carries TRBV4-3 and TRBJ2-1, with D hard to call. The germline CDR1 and CDR2 sequences are LGHNA and YSLEER. The V and J ends lost 0 bases and 3 bases respectively, with 9 bases between them. This CDR3 region has 15 residues. The CDR3 DNA is TGCGCCAGCAGCCAAGATAGGGCCAACTACAATGAGCAGTTCTTC. Translating it yields CASSQDRANYNEQFF.

The V call is TRBV7-8, the J call TRBJ1-4; D is possibly TRBD1 (5 bases). Trimming removed 7 bases from V and 0 bases from J, with 15 bases in between. Germline assignment: CDR1 SGHVS and CDR2 FQNEAQ. This CDR3 is built from 16 residues. The CDR3 sequence: CASKTGGVTTNEKLFF. The CDR3 DNA is TGTGCCAGCAAAACGGGAGGGGTGACAACTAATGAAAAACTGTTTTTT.